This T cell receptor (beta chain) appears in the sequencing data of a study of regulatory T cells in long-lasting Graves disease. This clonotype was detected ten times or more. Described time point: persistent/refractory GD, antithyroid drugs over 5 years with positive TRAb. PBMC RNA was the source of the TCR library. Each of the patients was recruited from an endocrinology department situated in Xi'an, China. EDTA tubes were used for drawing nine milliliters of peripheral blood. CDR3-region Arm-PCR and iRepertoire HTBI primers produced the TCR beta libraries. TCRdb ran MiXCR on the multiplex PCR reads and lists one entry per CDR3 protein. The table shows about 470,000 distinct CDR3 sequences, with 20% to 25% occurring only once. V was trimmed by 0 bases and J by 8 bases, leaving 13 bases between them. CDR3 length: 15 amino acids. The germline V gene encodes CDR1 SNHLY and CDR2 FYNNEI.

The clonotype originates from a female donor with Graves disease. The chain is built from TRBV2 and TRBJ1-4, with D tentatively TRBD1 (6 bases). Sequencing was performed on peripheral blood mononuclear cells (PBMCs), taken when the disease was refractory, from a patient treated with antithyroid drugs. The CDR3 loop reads CASSEASQGREKLFF. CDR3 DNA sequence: TGTGCCAGCAGTGAAGCTTCCCAGGGGCGGGAAAAACTGTTTTTT.